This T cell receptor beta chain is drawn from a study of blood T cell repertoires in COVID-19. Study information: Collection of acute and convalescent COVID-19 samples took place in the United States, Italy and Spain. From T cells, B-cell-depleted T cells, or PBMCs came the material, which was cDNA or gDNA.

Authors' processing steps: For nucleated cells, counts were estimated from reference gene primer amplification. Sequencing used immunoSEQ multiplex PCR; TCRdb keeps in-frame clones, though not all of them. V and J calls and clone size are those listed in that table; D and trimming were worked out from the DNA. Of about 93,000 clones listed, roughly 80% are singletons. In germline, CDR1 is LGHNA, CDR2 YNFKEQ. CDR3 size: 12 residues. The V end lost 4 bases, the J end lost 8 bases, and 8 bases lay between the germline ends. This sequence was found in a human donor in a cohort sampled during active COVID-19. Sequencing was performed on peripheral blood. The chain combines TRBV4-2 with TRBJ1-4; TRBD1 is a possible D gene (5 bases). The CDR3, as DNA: TGTGCCAGCAGCCGGGGCGGAGAAAAACTGTTTTTT. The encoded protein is CASSRGGEKLFF.